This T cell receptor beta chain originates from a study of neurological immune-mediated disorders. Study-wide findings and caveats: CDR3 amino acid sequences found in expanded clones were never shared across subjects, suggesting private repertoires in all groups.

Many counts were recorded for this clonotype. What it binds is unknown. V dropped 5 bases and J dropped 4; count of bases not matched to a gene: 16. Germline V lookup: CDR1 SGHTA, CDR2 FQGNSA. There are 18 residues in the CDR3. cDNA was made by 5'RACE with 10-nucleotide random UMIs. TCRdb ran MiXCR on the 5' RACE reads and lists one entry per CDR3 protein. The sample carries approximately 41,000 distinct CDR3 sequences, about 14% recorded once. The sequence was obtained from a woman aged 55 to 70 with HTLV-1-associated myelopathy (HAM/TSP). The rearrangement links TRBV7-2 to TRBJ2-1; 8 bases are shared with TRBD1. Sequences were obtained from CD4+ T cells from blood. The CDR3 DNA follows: TGTGCCAGCAGCCTAACGACAGGGGCAGTAGGCGGGTACAATGAGCAGTTCTTC. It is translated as CASSLTTGAVGGYNEQFF. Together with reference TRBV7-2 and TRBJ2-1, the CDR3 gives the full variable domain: GAGVSQSPSNKVTEKGKDVELRCDPISGHTALYWYRQSLGQGLEFLIYFQGNSAPDKSGLPSDRFSAERTGGSVSTLTIQRTQQEDSAVYLCASSLTTGAVGGYNEQFFGPGTRLTVL.